A single T cell receptor beta chain is shown here with its context. This clone's antigen is unknown. No much larger clone exists at a distance of one base, and base qualities are not known. Sequences SGDLS (CDR1) and YYNGEE (CDR2) are obtained from the germline V gene. At the junction V is shortened by 2 bases and J by 9 bases; bases outside the gene matches: 9. CDR3 length: 16 amino acids, cysteine to phenylalanine. CDR3 DNA only is kept here, 48 bases in frame from base 1. These data belong to a study of blood T cells in healthy people across ages (dated by TCRdb to the mid-2010s). With regard to the full study: In model experiments, roughly one uniquely barcoded TCR beta cDNA molecule per two T cells was captured by template switching. The study measured age-related changes in TCR beta repertoire diversity using deep sequencing normalized with unique cDNA molecular identifiers. Donors were grouped into four age groups: young (average 16 years), middle-aged (roughly 40), aged (approximately 67) and long-lived (about 82). To avoid experimental bias, donors of different ages were spread randomly across the sequencing lanes. Using the same blood draw, the study looked at two additional independent replicas of 1 million unique cDNA reads for two donors, one aged 18 to 30 and the other aged 80 or older.

The method behind the library was 5' RACE. Sequencing took place on an Illumina HiSeq 2500. A second roughly 6 to 12 cycle PCR used a sample-barcoded 5' primer and a J-beta primer mix. Each TCR beta cDNA molecule received a unique molecular identifier from a template-switch 5' adaptor carrying 12 random nucleotides. Each sample yielded at least 3 million CDR3-containing paired-end reads. All of the RNA was converted into first-strand cDNA using the Mint cDNA synthesis kit, with a TRBC-specific oligonucleotide serving as the primer. All cDNA was treated with uracil-DNA glycosylase and then went through a first 18-cycle PCR with the universal primers M1SS and BC2_uni_R. The paper's data handling went like this. For normalization, 1 million high-quality reads, each with a distinct molecular identifier, were randomly selected from each sample. Instead of being binned into consensus sequences, reads with shared molecular identifiers were discarded. MiTCR, with a Q25 quality threshold and the strictest error-elimination algorithm, was used for CDR3 identification, clonotype clustering and error correction. A nonparametric unseen species model with Euler transformation was used to estimate lower-bound total TCR beta diversity. TCRdb reworked the public reads: Q25 trimming with fastp, MiXCR clone assembly, productive beta chains retained. Here each entry gathers all rows of one CDR3 protein and keeps the most common genes and DNA. The V and J calls shown here were made by TCRdb, not taken from the authors' results. The sample table shows 1,500,000 or so distinct CDR3 sequences, and less than 45% are seen once. The leading ten clones occupy about 4.1% of the sample.

Donors were under 40 systemically healthy Caucasian individuals from Russia aged roughly 6 to 95 years. Around 9.8 milliliters of peripheral blood were collected from each donor into EDTA-treated Vacutainer tubes. Ficoll-Paque density-gradient centrifugation was used to isolate PBMCs, with at least 6.5 million obtained per sample. Total RNA was extracted from PBMCs with Trizol reagent, with at least 6 micrograms obtained per sample. Naive CD45RAhigh/CD27high T cell percentages were measured by flow cytometry on a PBMC aliquot from every donor. General conclusions and limits of the study: As age increased, observed TCR beta diversity per million T cells dropped in a roughly linear way, and a significant reduction was already evident by age about 40. A strong correlation was found between observed TCR beta diversity and the percentage of naive T cells measured by flow cytometry. The CMV infection status of donors was not known, potentially confounding age-related changes in expanded clonotypes. Compared with the aged group, the long-lived group had more naive CD4+ T cells, fewer expanded clones and increased TCR diversity, suggesting age selection. Conclusive comparison of naive and antigen-experienced compartments was prevented by the profiling of bulk unsorted PBMCs. Estimates of total diversity based on one million sequenced T cells were regarded as lower bounds and as underestimates.

This chain joins TRBV9 to TRBJ2-1, with TRBD1 matching 12 junction bases. Material for sequencing was blood. This sequence was found in a woman between 18 and 30 years old in good health. The CDR3 region: CASSVDGTGGVSEQFF. The sequenced DNA is TGTGCCAGCAGCGTCGACGGGACAGGGGGCGTAAGTGAGCAGTTCTTC.